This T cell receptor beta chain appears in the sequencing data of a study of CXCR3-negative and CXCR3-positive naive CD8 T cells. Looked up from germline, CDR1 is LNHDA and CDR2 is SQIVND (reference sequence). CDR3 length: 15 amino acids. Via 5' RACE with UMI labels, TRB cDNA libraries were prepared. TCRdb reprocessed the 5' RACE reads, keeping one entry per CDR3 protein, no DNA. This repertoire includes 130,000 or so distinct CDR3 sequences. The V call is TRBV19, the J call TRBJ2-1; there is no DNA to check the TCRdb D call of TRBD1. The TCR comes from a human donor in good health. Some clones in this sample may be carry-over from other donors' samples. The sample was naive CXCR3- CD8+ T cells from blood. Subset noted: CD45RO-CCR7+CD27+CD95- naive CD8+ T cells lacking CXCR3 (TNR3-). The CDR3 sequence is CASSTNRGPRYEQFF.